The 17 T cell receptor beta chains below all came from one sample that was sequenced in a study of T cells in localized non-small cell lung cancer. Clones were read by immunoSEQ multiplex PCR, and TCRdb kept only the in-frame ones, dropping some. This repertoire shows about 3,500 clones, around 21% found once; its top ten account for more than 8%. Sample: lung tumor tissue, taken before any cancer treatment. The source is a woman aged 40-75 years with stage III squamous cell lung carcinoma.

This clone was detected a few times. V is TRBV9 and J is TRBJ2-4, with no clear D. Germline CDR1 reads SGDLS; CDR2 reads YYNGEE. V was clipped by 4 bases and J by 2 bases, with 13 bases between them. This CDR3 region has 15 residues. The CDR3 region has the DNA TGTGCCAGCAGCCAAGATCCTGGGACCAAAAACATTCAGTACTTC. Translating it yields CASSQDPGTKNIQYF.

In this sample, this clone turned up once. This chain links TRBV19 with TRBJ2-1, with 10 bases identical to TRBD2. This CDR3 region has 15 residues. CDR1 is LNHDA and CDR2 is SQIVND in the germline V gene (reference sequence). Trimming removed 6 bases from V and 3 bases from J; junction bases left unmatched: 5. The CDR3 sequence: CASRILAGSYNEQFF. DNA of the CDR3: TGTGCCAGTAGGATACTAGCGGGGAGCTACAATGAGCAGTTCTTC. Supplemented by reference TRBV19 and TRBJ2-1, the full variable domain reads DGGITQSPKYLFRKEGQNVTLSCEQNLNHDAMYWYRQDPGQGLRLIYYSQIVNDFQKGDIAEGYSVSREKKESFPLTVTSAQKNPTAFYLCASRILAGSYNEQFFGPGTRLTVL.

This clone counts as medium-sized. The CDR3 region is CASSQSGFLNYGYTF. CDR3 DNA sequence: TGCGCCAGCAGCCAGTCAGGGTTTCTTAACTATGGCTACACCTTC. The V and J genes are TRBV4-1 and TRBJ1-2, with D perhaps TRBD1 (5 bases). With 3 bases removed from V and 1 base from J, the gap between germline ends came to 12 bases. The CDR3 has 15 amino acids. CDR1 and CDR2 (germline): MGHRA, YSYEKL.

The sample holds a few counts of this clone. V gene TRBV9 combines with J gene TRBJ1-1; D gene uncertain. Germline V gene lookup returns CDR1 SGDLS and CDR2 YYNGEE. Trimming left V 3 bases short and J 1 base short, with 10 bases between. CDR3 length: 14 amino acids. The CDR3: CASSAQTANTEAFF. The DNA for the CDR3 is TGTGCCAGCAGCGCCCAGACCGCGAACACTGAAGCTTTCTTT.

This clone is classed as medium-sized. The genes are TRBV11-3 and TRBJ1-1, with 8 positions matching TRBD1. The CDR3 is 18 amino acids. Germline V lookup: CDR1 SGHNT, CDR2 YENEEA. V lost 2 bases to trimming and J lost 0 bases; unmatched junction nucleotides: 11. The CDR3 sequence is CASSLRGGQGAMNTEAFF. CDR3 bases: TGTGCCAGCAGCTTAAGAGGGGGGCAGGGGGCGATGAACACTGAAGCTTTCTTT. Full variable domain (outside the CDR3, taken from reference TRBV11-3 and TRBJ1-1): EAGVVQSPRYKIIEKKQPVAFWCNPISGHNTLYWYLQNLGQGPELLIRYENEEAVDDSQLPKDRFSAERLKGVDSTLKIQPAELGDSAVYLCASSLRGGQGAMNTEAFFGQGTRLTVV.

This clone showed up just a few times. V is TRBV11-3 and J is TRBJ2-1, with D perhaps TRBD2 (5 bases). The CDR3 has 15 residues. Trimming stripped 6 bases from V and 0 bases from J, with 12 bases between. In germline, CDR1 is SGHNT, CDR2 YENEEA. In nucleotides, the CDR3 is TGTGCCAGCAGGCCAAGAACTAGCTCCTACAATGAGCAGTTCTTC. Encoded protein: CASRPRTSSYNEQFF.

This clone was detected only a few times. This chain joins TRBV9 and TRBJ2-1; D ambiguous. The V gene's germline CDR1 is SGDLS and CDR2 YYNGEE. The CDR3 is 13 residues long. The V and J ends lost 0 bases and 9 bases respectively, with 10 bases between them. CDR3 DNA: TGTGCCAGCAGCGTAGGTAAGGGATCTGAGCAGTTCTTC. Translation: CASSVGKGSEQFF.

The rearrangement links TRBV18 to TRBJ2-3, with 10 bases lining up with TRBD2. The V and J ends lost 6 bases and 2 bases, in that order; junction bases with no gene match: 11. Germline values: CDR1 KGHSH, CDR2 LQKENI. The CDR3 runs 17 residues. The CDR3 sequence: CASSTSTSGRTTDTQYF. In DNA, the CDR3 is TGTGCCAGCTCGACATCGACTAGCGGGCGGACCACAGATACGCAGTATTTT.

The V gene is TRBV6-8, the J gene TRBJ2-5; D is uncertain. The V gene lost 5 bases and the J gene lost 0 bases, with 7 bases spanning the gap. This CDR3 is built from 13 residues. Per germline, CDR1 MNHGY and CDR2 SAAAGT. In DNA form, the CDR3 reads TGTGCCAGCAGTGACACGTACCAAGAGACCCAGTACTTC. It is translated as CASSDTYQETQYF.

The genes are TRBV19 and TRBJ2-5; maybe TRBD1 (5 bases). This CDR3 is 13 amino acids long. Germline V gives CDR1 LNHDA, CDR2 SQIVND (reference sequence). The V and J ends lost 3 bases and 5 bases respectively, with 10 bases between them. CDR3 sequence (DNA): TGTGCCAGTAGTATTCCCAGGGCTGAGACCCAGTACTTC. Encoded protein: CASSIPRAETQYF.

V usage is TRBV5-1 and J usage is TRBJ1-1, with D perhaps matching TRBD1 (5 bases). Per the germline V gene, CDR1 is SGHRS and CDR2 is YFSETQ. The CDR3 consists of 15 residues. Trimming removed 2 bases at V and 2 bases at J, with 13 bases between. CDR3 amino acids: CASSLWPGGNTEAFF. CDR3 coding DNA: TGCGCCAGCAGCTTATGGCCCGGGGGAAACACTGAAGCTTTCTTT.

The chain couples TRBV6-8 to TRBJ1-5, with D maybe TRBD1 (6 bases). Trimming removed 0 bases from V and 0 bases from J, with 9 bases in between. Per germline, CDR1 MNHGY and CDR2 SAAAGT. The CDR3 extends over 16 amino acids. CDR3 DNA sequence: TGTGCCAGCAGTTACTCCTGGGGGGCTAGCAATCAGCCCCAGCATTTT. This gives the protein CASSYSWGASNQPQHF.

This chain connects TRBV18 to TRBJ2-4; perhaps TRBD1 as D (6 bases). CDR3 length equals 18 residues. V shed 3 bases and J shed 10 bases, with 28 bases lying between them. The germline V gene has CDR1 KGHSH and CDR2 LQKENI. The CDR3 DNA sequence: TGTGCCAGCTCACCCCCTCCCTCTCACGGGACAAATCTCATTATTCAGTACTTC. Translation: CASSPPPSHGTNLIIQYF.

This clone was detected a few times. The V call is TRBV4-1, the J call TRBJ2-1; a weak D match, TRBD2 (5 bases). Deletions cut 2 bases from V and 7 bases from J, with 15 bases between. CDR1 is MGHRA, CDR2 YSYEKL, per germline. This CDR3 is built from 15 residues. The CDR3 coding sequence is TGCGCCAGCAGCCAACAAGACGGGGTTTTGAATGAGCAGTTCTTC. Translation gives CASSQQDGVLNEQFF.

V gene TRBV9 combines with J gene TRBJ2-3; D is uncertain. V was clipped by 9 bases and J by 6 bases, with 20 bases between them. The germline CDR1 and CDR2 sequences are SGDLS and YYNGEE. The CDR3 totals 14 residues. The CDR3 is CATRRWAVSDTQYF. CDR3 sequence (DNA): TGTGCCACCCGGCGGTGGGCGGTGAGCGATACGCAGTATTTT.

The rearrangement uses TRBV15 and TRBJ2-1; 12 bases map to TRBD2. With 0 bases clipped from V and 0 bases from J, the junction kept 9 bases outside the gene matches. This CDR3 is built from 20 residues. The germline V gene encodes CDR1 LNHNV and CDR2 YYDKDF (reference sequence). This chain's CDR3 is CATSRDDLAGGLISYNEQFF. The CDR3 DNA sequence: TGTGCCACCAGCAGAGATGATCTAGCGGGAGGGTTAATCTCCTACAATGAGCAGTTCTTC.

The chain combines TRBV23-1 with TRBJ1-2, with 7 nucleotides matching TRBD1. TRBV23-1 belongs to the ORF category, with a function that is uncertain. The trim removed 6 bases at V and 6 bases at J, leaving 7 bases unmatched. This CDR3 has 13 residues. The CDR3 DNA sequence: TGCGCCAGCAGCTTGGACAGGAAGCATGGCTACACCTTC. Its translation: CASSLDRKHGYTF.